Sequencing of this TCR beta chain was carried out in a study of cytotoxic CD8 clonotypes in ibrutinib-treated CLL (dated by TCRdb to the early 2020s). About the study as a whole: In this cohort, some 14 patients were treatment-naive and approximately ten were relapsed/refractory, while under 18 had unmutated IGHV. Responses were partial in some 24 patients and complete in 2; after median around 72 months follow-up, 14 stayed in remission and 12 progressed. The response samples were drawn at a median of approximately 12 months into treatment, with a range of roughly 6 to 36 months. An average of about 250,000 productive templates and tens of thousands of productive rearrangements was obtained per sample. Longitudinal samples were available for about 30% of the 86 trial participants. Cryopreserved peripheral blood mononuclear cells were collected before treatment, at response, and at either disease progression or sustained remission. Patients were still on ibrutinib when every remission and progressive disease sample was collected. The paper as a whole reports these results and caveats: Baseline clonality was found to be higher than that of age-matched healthy donors and was strongly correlated with circulating CD8+ T-cell counts. Sustained-remission and progressing patients did not have matched sampling times, and lymph node repertoires were not examined. Clonality increased at ibrutinib response, stayed stable in sustained remission, and fell back toward baseline at progression. Public clonotypes were rare and either shrank or stayed stable during treatment, and the rise in clonality at ibrutinib response reflected expansion of private clonotypes.

The goal of deep resolution MiSeq sequencing was a depth between 1 in 1 million and 1 in 200,000 T cells, and coverage averaged 10x per clonotype. TCR beta libraries were generated with the immunoSEQ hsTCRB Kit. The published analysis was carried out like this. Data were analyzed with ImmunoSEQ Data Assistant and ImmunoSEQ Analyzer, with V, D and J genes assigned per IMGT definitions. Clonality, with values ranging from 0 to 1, was calculated as one minus the normalized Shannon entropy of productive rearrangement frequencies. Public clonotype analysis was restricted to overrepresented clonotypes comprising at least 0.05% of each patient's repertoire. About twelve repertoires from age-matched healthy donors, obtained from immuneACCESS, served as clonality controls. Entries here come from immuneACCESS through TCRdb and include only in-frame sequences with V and J called. Some clones fail to appear in such tables; in the studies checked, an unresolved V gene covers under half of the shortfall, and the cause of the remainder is unknown. V and J calls and clone size are as listed in that table; D and trimming were resolved from the DNA. The sample includes 130,000 or so clones, with 80% to 90% observed a single time. The ten largest clones represent about 3.5% of the sample.

The CDR1 and CDR2 encoded by the germline V gene are SGHRS and YFSETQ. The CDR3 numbers 12 residues from cysteine through phenylalanine. Only the CDR3 region is kept as DNA, spanning 36 bases read in frame from base 1. V gives up 0 bases and J gives up 5 bases, and the segment between their germline ends measures 5 bases. According to the study, the label for this sample's time point signals: 20 to 25 months on ibrutinib. For TCR beta library preparation, 1.5 to 2 micrograms of genomic DNA were extracted from the cryopreserved PBMCs. Longitudinal blood samples from CLL patients on ibrutinib monotherapy underwent high-throughput TCR beta sequencing. Patients were enrolled in a phase 2 open-label single-center ibrutinib monotherapy trial. About this clone: No cognate antigen has been identified for it. No much larger clone is present one base from it, and per-base qualities are unavailable.

This TCR was sampled from a human donor with chronic lymphocytic leukemia. The sequences come from PBMCs, collected after 24 months of ibrutinib treatment. The chain is encoded by TRBV5-1 joined to TRBJ2-5; a confident D gene designation cannot be given. The CDR3 amino acid sequence is: CASSLDFETQYF. Read as DNA, the sequence is TGCGCCAGCAGCTTGGACTTCGAGACCCAGTACTTC.